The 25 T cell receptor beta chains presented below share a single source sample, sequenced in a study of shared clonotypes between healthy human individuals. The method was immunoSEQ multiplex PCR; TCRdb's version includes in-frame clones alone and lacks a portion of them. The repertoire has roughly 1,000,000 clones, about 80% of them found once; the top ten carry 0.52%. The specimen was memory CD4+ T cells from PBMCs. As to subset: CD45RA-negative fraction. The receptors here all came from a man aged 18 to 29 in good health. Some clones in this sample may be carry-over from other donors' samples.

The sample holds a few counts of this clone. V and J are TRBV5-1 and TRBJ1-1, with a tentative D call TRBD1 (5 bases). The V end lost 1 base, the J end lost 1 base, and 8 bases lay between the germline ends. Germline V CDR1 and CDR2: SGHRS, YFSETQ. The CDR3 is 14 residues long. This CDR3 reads CASSLSGTNTEAFF. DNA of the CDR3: TGCGCCAGCAGCTTGTCCGGGACGAACACTGAAGCTTTCTTT.

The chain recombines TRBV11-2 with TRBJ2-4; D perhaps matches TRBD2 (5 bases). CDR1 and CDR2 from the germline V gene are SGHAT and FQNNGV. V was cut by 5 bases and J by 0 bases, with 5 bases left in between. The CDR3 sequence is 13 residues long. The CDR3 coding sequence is TGTGCCAGCAGCGGAGGAGCCAAAAACATTCAGTACTTC. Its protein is CASSGGAKNIQYF.

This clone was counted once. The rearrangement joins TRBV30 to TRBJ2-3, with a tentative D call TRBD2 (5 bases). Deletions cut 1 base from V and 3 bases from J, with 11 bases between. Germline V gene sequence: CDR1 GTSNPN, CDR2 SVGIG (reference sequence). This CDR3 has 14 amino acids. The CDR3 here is CAWSDLTGTDTQYF. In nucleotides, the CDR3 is TGTGCCTGGAGTGACCTCACGGGAACAGATACGCAGTATTTT.

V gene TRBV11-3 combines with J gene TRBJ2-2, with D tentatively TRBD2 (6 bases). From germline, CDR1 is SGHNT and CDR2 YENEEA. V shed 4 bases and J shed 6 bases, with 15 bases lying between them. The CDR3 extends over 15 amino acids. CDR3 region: CASSSGGVNPGELFF. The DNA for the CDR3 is TGTGCCAGCAGCTCAGGCGGGGTCAATCCCGGGGAGCTGTTTTTT.

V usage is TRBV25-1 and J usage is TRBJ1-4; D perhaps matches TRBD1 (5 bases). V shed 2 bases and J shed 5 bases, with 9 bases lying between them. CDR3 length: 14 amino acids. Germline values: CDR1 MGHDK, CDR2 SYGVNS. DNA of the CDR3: TGTGCCAGCAGTGAAAGGGGCGGAAATGAAAAACTGTTTTTT. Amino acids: CASSERGGNEKLFF.

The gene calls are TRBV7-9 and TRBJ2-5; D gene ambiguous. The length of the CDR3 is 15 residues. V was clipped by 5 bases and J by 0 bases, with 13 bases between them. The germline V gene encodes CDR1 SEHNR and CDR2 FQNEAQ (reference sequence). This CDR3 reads CASSGSSRYQETQYF. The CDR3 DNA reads TGTGCCAGCAGCGGATCCTCCAGGTACCAAGAGACCCAGTACTTC. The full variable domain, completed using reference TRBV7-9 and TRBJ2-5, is DTGVSQNPRHKITKRGQNVTFRCDPISEHNRLYWYRQTLGQGPEFLTYFQNEAQLEKSRLLSDRFSAERPKGSFSTLEIQRTEQGDSAMYLCASSGSSRYQETQYFGPGTRLLVL.

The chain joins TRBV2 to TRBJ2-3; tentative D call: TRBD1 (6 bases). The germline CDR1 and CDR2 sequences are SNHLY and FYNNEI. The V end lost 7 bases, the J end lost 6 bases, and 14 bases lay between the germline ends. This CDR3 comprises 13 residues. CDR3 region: CASILGAGDTQYF. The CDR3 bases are TGTGCCAGCATTCTGGGGGCGGGTGATACGCAGTATTTT.

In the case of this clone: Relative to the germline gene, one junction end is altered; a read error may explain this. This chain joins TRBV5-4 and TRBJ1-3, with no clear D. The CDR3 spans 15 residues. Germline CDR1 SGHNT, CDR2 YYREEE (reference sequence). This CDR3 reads CASSLQVHSGNTIYF. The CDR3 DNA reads TGCGCCAGCAGCCTCCAGGTACACTCTGGAAACACCATATATTTT.

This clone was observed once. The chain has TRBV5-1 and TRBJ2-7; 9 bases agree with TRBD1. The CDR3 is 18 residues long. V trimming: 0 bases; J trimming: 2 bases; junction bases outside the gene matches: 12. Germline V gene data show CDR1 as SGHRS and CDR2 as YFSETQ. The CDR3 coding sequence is TGCGCCAGCAGCTTGGCAGTGCCCGGGACAGGGAGAACCTACGAGCAGTACTTC. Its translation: CASSLAVPGTGRTYEQYF.

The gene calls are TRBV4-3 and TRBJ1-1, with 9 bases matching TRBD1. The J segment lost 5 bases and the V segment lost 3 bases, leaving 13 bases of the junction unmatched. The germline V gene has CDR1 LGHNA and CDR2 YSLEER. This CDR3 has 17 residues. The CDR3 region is CASSQVGSTGGSTEAFF. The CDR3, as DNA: TGCGCCAGCAGCCAGGTCGGTTCGACAGGGGGGAGTACTGAAGCTTTCTTT.

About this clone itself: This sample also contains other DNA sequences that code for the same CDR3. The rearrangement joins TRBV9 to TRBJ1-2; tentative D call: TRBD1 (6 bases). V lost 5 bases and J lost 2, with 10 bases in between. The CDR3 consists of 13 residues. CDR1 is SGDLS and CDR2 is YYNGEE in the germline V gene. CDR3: CASSRDRNYGYTF. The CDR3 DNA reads TGTGCCAGCAGTCGCGACAGGAACTATGGCTACACCTTC.

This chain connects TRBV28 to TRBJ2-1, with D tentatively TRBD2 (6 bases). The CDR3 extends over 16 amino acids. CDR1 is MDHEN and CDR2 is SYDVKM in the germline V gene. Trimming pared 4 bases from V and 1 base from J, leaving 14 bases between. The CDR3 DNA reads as TGTGCCAGCAGTTCCCGGATAGCGGTATCCTACAATGAGCAGTTCTTC. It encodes CASSSRIAVSYNEQFF.

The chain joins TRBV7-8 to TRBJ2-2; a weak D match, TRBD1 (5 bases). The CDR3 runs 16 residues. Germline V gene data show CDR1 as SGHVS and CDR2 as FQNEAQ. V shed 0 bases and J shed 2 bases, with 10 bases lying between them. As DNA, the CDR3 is TGTGCCAGCAGCTTAGCGTGGGGCAGAAACACCGGGGAGCTGTTTTTT. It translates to CASSLAWGRNTGELFF.

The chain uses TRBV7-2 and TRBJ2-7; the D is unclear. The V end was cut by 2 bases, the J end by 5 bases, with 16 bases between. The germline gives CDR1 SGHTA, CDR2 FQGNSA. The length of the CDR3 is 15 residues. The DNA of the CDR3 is TGTGCCAGCAGCTTACAATTGGGGTTCAGACACGAGCAGTACTTC. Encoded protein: CASSLQLGFRHEQYF. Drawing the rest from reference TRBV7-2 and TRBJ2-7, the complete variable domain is GAGVSQSPSNKVTEKGKDVELRCDPISGHTALYWYRQSLGQGLEFLIYFQGNSAPDKSGLPSDRFSAERTGGSVSTLTIQRTQQEDSAVYLCASSLQLGFRHEQYFGPGTRLTVT.

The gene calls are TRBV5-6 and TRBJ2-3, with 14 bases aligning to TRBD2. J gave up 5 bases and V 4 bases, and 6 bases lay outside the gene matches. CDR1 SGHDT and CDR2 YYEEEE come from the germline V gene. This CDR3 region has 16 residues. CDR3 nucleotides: TGTGCCAGCAGCCGGACTAGCGGGAGGCGGGGAGATACGCAGTATTTT. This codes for CASSRTSGRRGDTQYF.

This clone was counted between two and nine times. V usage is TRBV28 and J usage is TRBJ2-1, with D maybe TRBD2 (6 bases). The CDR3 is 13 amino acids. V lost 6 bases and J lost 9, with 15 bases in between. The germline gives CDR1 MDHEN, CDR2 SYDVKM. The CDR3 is CASSPNRGSEQFF. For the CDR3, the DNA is TGTGCCAGCAGCCCCAATCGGGGGAGTGAGCAGTTCTTC.

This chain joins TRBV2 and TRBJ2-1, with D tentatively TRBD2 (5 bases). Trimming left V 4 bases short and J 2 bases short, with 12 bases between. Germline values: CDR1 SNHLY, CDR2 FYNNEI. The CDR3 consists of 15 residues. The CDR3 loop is CASSVIGVAYNEQFF. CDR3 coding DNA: TGTGCCAGCAGTGTGATCGGGGTAGCCTACAATGAGCAGTTCTTC.

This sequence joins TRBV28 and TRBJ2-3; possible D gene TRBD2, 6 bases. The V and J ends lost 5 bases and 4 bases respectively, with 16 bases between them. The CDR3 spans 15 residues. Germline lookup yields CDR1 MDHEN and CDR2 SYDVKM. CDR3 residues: CASSHLAPGADTQYF. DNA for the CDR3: TGTGCCAGCAGTCATCTAGCGCCGGGGGCAGATACGCAGTATTTT.

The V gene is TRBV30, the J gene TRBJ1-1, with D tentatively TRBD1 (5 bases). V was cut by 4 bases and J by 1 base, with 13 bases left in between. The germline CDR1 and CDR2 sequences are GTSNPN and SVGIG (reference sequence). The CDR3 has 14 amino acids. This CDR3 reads CAWMPDTRNTEAFF. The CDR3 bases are TGTGCCTGGATGCCGGACACACGGAACACTGAAGCTTTCTTT. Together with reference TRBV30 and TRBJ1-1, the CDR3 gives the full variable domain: SQTIHQWPATLVQPVGSPLSLECTVEGTSNPNLYWYRQAAGRGLQLLFYSVGIGQISSEVPQNLSASRPQDRQFILSSKKLLLSDSGFYLCAWMPDTRNTEAFFGQGTRLTVV.

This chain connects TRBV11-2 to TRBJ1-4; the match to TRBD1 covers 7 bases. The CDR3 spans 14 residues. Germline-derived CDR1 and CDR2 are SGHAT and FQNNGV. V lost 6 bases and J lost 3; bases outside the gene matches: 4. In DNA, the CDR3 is TGTGCCAGCAGATACACAGGGGCTAATGAAAAACTGTTTTTT. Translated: CASRYTGANEKLFF.

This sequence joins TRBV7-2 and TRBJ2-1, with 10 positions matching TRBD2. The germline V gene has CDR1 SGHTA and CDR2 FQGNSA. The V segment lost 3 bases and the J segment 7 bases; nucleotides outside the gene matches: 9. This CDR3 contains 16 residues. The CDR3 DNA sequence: TGTGCCAGCAGCTTTTCCGGGACTAGCGACAGAAATGAGCAGTTCTTC. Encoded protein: CASSFSGTSDRNEQFF.

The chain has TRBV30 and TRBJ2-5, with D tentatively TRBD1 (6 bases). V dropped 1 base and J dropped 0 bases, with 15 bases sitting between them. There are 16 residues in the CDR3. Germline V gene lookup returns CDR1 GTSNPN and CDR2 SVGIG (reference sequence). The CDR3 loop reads CAWSAPNPGDQETQYF. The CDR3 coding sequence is TGTGCCTGGAGTGCCCCCAATCCAGGGGACCAAGAGACCCAGTACTTC.

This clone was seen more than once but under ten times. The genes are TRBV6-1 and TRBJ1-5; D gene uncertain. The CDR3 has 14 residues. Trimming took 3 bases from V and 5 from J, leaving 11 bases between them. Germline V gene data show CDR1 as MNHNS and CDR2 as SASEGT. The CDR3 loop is CASSDDGRDQPQHF. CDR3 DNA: TGTGCCAGCAGTGATGATGGCCGGGATCAGCCCCAGCATTTT.

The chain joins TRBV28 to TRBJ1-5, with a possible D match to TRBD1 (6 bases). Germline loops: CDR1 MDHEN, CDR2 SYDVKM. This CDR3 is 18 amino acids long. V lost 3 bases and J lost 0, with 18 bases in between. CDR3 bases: TGTGCCAGCAGTTTCGGTAATATAGGACAGCATAGCAATCAGCCCCAGCATTTT. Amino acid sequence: CASSFGNIGQHSNQPQHF.

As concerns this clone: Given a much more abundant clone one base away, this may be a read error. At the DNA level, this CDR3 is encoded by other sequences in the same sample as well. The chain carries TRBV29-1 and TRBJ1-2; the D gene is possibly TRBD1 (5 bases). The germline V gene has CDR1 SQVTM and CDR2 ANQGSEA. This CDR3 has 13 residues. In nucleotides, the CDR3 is TGCAGCGTTGACCCCCAGGGCGGGTATGGTTACACCTTC. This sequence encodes CSVDPQGGYGYTF.